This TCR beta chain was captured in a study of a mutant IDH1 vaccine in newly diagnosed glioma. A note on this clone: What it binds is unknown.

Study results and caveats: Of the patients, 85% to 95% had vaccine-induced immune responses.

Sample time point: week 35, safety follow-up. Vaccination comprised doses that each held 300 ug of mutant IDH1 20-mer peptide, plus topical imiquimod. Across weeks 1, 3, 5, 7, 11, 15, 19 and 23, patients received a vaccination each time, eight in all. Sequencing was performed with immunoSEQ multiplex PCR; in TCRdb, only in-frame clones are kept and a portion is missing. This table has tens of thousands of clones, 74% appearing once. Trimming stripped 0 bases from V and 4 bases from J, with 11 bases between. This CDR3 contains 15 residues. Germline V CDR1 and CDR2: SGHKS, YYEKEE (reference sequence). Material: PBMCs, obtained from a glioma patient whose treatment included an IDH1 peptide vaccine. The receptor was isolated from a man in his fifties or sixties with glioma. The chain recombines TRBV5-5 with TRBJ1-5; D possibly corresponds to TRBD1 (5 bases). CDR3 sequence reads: CASSLVQGPNQPQHF. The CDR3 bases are TGTGCCAGCAGCTTGGTTCAGGGTCCTAATCAGCCCCAGCATTTT.